This T cell receptor delta chain derives from a study of Vδ1+ human thymocytes. The template was reverse-transcribed extracted RNA. Pooled V-gene forward primers with one constant-region reverse primer generated the CDR3 amplicons by multiplex PCR. TCRdb re-processed the multiplex PCR reads via CATT. The table shows 50,000 to 75,000 delta-chain clones, with roughly 16% occurring only once. Germline CDR1 and CDR2: TSWWSYY and QGS. The CDR3 is 22 amino acids. J was trimmed by 0 bases and V by 0 bases; bases with no gene match: 20. The study, taken as a whole, reports: In the thymus, TRG and TRD repertoires looked highly polyclonal with Gaussian CDR3 lengths.

For this clone: The antigen remains undetermined.

The V gene is TRDV1, the J gene TRDJ1; TRDD3 matches 9 bases. This receptor was taken from a girl less than two years old who had congenital heart surgery. The sequenced material came from Vdelta1+ gamma-delta thymocytes from the thymus. Subset indicated: FACS-sorted CD3+ TCRalphabeta- TCRVdelta1+ TCRVdelta2- thymocytes. The CDR3 DNA reads as TGTGCTCTTGGGGAACTTTTCCCTCCTACGGGGACTGGGGGAGAATACACCGATAAACTCATCTTT. It is translated as CALGELFPPTGTGGEYTDKLIF.